This T cell receptor (beta chain) comes out of a study of cytomegalovirus exposure and HLA in healthy donors. In the PCR, 60 Vbeta and 13 Jbeta primers were used. Using immunoSEQ multiplex PCR, the repertoire was profiled, and TCRdb retains in-frame clones only, with some absent. The repertoire holds over 40,000 clones, with 72% as singletons. Sequencing was done on a sample of PBMCs. The TCR sequence derives from a young man in good health and CMV-seronegative.

The CDR3 DNA reads as TGTGCCAGCAGTGGGGGTAGGGGGCGGGAGACCCAGTACTTC. It encodes CASSGGRGRETQYF. The V call is TRBV6-1, the J call TRBJ2-5; 7 bases match TRBD1. The CDR3 is made up of 14 amino acids. V trimming: 4 bases; J trimming: 5 bases; junction bases outside the gene matches: 7. The germline CDR1 and CDR2 sequences are MNHNS and SASEGT.